This TCR beta chain was identified in a study of blood T cells in healthy people across ages. General study points: In the absence of known donor CMV status, changes in expanded clonotypes were possibly confounded. No conclusive comparison of naive versus antigen-experienced cells was possible with unsorted PBMCs.

This clonotype has just a few counts. Its antigen is not known. V gave up 1 base and J gave up 0 bases; unmatched junction bases: 10. This CDR3 is built from 18 residues. Germline CDR1 and CDR2: DFQATT and SNEGSKA (reference sequence). Then a second PCR, running roughly 7 to 11 cycles, was carried out with a sample-barcoded 5' primer and a J-beta primer mix. Tagging of each cDNA molecule was performed by a template-switch adaptor with 12 random nucleotides. TCRdb reprocessed the 5' RACE reads via MiXCR and lists one record per CDR3 protein. The data contain over 1,200,000 distinct CDR3 sequences, 59% of them singletons.

Sequencing input: blood. The rearrangement joins TRBV20-1 to TRBJ2-1; 9 bases agree with TRBD2. The sequence came from a young man in good health. CDR3 DNA sequence: TGCAGTGCTAGAGGGAGGCTAGCGGGGACAAGCTCCTACAATGAGCAGTTCTTC. Translation gives CSARGRLAGTSSYNEQFF.